The 13 T cell receptor beta chains below all came from one sample that was sequenced in a study of CXCR3-negative and CXCR3-positive naive CD8 T cells. With UMI labels, 5' RACE was used to prepare the TRB cDNA libraries. No DNA is given; TCRdb re-called the 5' RACE reads and lists each CDR3 protein once. This table lists some 130,000 distinct CDR3 sequences. Sequencing input: naive CXCR3- CD8+ T cells from blood. Subset in this sample: CD45RO-CCR7+CD27+CD95- naive CD8+ T cells lacking CXCR3 (TNR3-). The origin of the receptors is a human donor in good health. Some clones in this sample may be carry-over from other donors' samples.

The chain uses TRBV19 and TRBJ2-7. Per germline, CDR1 LNHDA and CDR2 SQIVND (reference sequence). The CDR3 loop spans 13 amino acids. Here the CDR3 reads CASSILGNYEQYF.

V is TRBV3-1 and J is TRBJ1-2; the D call from TCRdb, TRBD1, cannot be confirmed without DNA. The CDR3 covers 15 residues. Per the germline V gene, CDR1 is LGHDT and CDR2 is YNNKEL (reference sequence). The CDR3 here is CASSQEGTGSYGYTF. Complete variable domain (other parts from reference TRBV3-1 and TRBJ1-2): DTAVSQTPKYLVTQMGNDKSIKCEQNLGHDTMYWYKQDSKKFLKIMFSYNNKELIINETVPNRFSPKSPDKAHLNLHINSLELGDSAVYFCASSQEGTGSYGYTFGSGTRLTVV.

The gene calls are TRBV6-1 and TRBJ1-2; TCRdb's D call, TRBD1, is unchecked because there is no DNA. This CDR3 has 16 amino acids. Per the germline V gene, CDR1 is MNHNS and CDR2 is SASEGT. CDR3 sequence: CASRPLSDSMIYGYTF.

The chain recombines TRBV5-6 with TRBJ2-7. The CDR3 consists of 13 residues. CDR1 is SGHDT, CDR2 YYEEEE, per germline. CDR3 sequence reads: CASSLIMRAEQYF.

This CDR3 reads CASSTGQGPHEQYF. J is TRBJ2-7 and V is TRBV19; TCRdb picks TRBD1, but there is no DNA to check that call. Germline CDR1 and CDR2: LNHDA and SQIVND (reference sequence). The CDR3 contains 14 residues.

The V and J genes are TRBV5-1 and TRBJ2-5; the D call from TCRdb, TRBD1, cannot be confirmed without DNA. Per the germline V gene, CDR1 is SGHRS and CDR2 is YFSETQ. CDR3 size: 15 residues. The CDR3 sequence: CASSSGQGIEETQYF.

CDR3 region: CASTPLRGTGLAKNIQYF. The chain employs TRBV27 and TRBJ2-4; TCRdb's assignment of TRBD1 cannot be checked, as there is no DNA. Per the germline V gene, CDR1 is MNHEY and CDR2 is SMNVEV (reference sequence). CDR3 length equals 18 residues.

This chain links TRBV27 with TRBJ2-7; as DNA is missing, the TRBD1 call by TCRdb cannot be tested. Germline V lookup: CDR1 MNHEY, CDR2 SMNVEV (reference sequence). The CDR3 runs to 13 residues. CDR3: CASSFTGGHEQYF.

The rearrangement uses TRBV5-6 and TRBJ2-5; the TRBD2 assignment by TCRdb is unverifiable without DNA. The CDR3 loop spans 18 amino acids. Germline assignment: CDR1 SGHDT and CDR2 YYEEEE. CDR3 in amino acids: CASSFDLAGGVGQETQYF.

V is TRBV5-1 and J is TRBJ2-3; TCRdb indicates TRBD1, and absent DNA this call remains unverified. Germline CDR1 is SGHRS and CDR2 is YFSETQ. This CDR3 spans 14 amino acids. CDR3: CASSLERRPDTQYF.

This rearrangement joins TRBV11-1 to TRBJ2-1; there is no DNA to check the TCRdb D call of TRBD1. Germline V gene lookup returns CDR1 SGHAT and CDR2 FQDESV (reference sequence). The CDR3 covers 18 residues. The CDR3 loop is CASSLGPSPGQGYNEQFF.

CDR3: CSVEATGGYTF. The chain couples TRBV29-1 to TRBJ1-2. This CDR3 has 11 amino acids. Germline CDR1 reads SQVTM; CDR2 reads ANQGSEA.

V gene TRBV15 combines with J gene TRBJ2-2; the TCRdb D gene call, TRBD1, has no DNA to confirm it. The germline V gene has CDR1 LNHNV and CDR2 YYDKDF (reference sequence). The CDR3 consists of 16 residues. CDR3 sequence: CATSRVEGASDGELFF.